This T cell receptor beta chain was sequenced in a study of cytomegalovirus exposure and HLA in healthy donors (dated by TCRdb to the late 2010s). Concerning the study at large: An earlier analysis of some 600 of the donors reported around 280 Gb of sequence data and 95 million to 140 million unique TCR beta sequences obtained from about 170 million T cells. An early release covering roughly 640 HLA-typed donors comprised 300 to 350 gigabases of sequencing data and approximately 80 million unique TCR sequences. Among the roughly 390 genotyped donors, around 81% belonged to the genetic ancestry cluster associated with self-reported Caucasian donors. The study aimed to test whether signatures of past pathogen exposure could be identified by cataloging public T cell receptors. Using immunosequencing, the study profiled T cell repertoires from about 620 subjects and related those repertoires to cytomegalovirus serostatus. Along with the approximately 700-subject first cohort, a separate validation cohort of 120 different subjects was used. To predict cytomegalovirus infection status, the study brought together high-throughput TCR immunosequencing, statistical association of individual TCRs with disease status, and machine learning. In a later analysis, previously published TCR beta repertoires from several hundred donors were re-analyzed and high-resolution HLA genotyping was added so that TCR occurrence patterns could be studied. The later analysis used no new phenotypic data to find candidate immune exposures, relying instead on TCR beta sequences and their occurrence across donors. An earlier analysis of fewer than 750 of the donors used high-throughput TCR beta sequencing to judge whether each TCR beta V gene segment behaved as functional or pseudogenic. Alongside the repertoire data, information on donor age, sex, ethnicity and CMV serostatus was compiled. Genome-wide SNP genotypes for about 65% of the 666 donors were used in a later genetic analysis, which treated that subset as a discovery cohort. Every discovery cohort repertoire had been produced on one sequencing platform. HLA typing covered class I and class II loci at four-digit resolution. The number of typed donors differed by locus: about 620-640 for A, B, C, DRB1 and DQB1; approximately 520 for DQA1; about 600 for DPA1; and some 450 for DPB1. Because of strong linkage in the cohort, roughly five DR-DQ haplotypes were treated as single units for association and clustering. Across some 400 genotyped donors of the cohort, an average of approximately 240,000 unique TCR beta nucleotide sequences per donor were sequenced, and 15% to 20% of those sequences were non-productive.

Trimming costs V 5 bases and J 7 bases, and their ends lie 12 bases apart. Reading from cysteine to phenylalanine, the CDR3 counts 13 amino acids. The retained sequence is limited to the CDR3, 39 bases, with the frame set at the first base. Looking up the germline V gene (reference sequence) yields CDR1 SEHNR and CDR2 FQNEAQ. The cohort consisted of 600 or so healthy bone marrow donors. Cohort members were all nominally healthy when sampled, although unrecorded immune exposures were likely present. The donor tested CMV seronegative, placing the donor among the 352 seronegative members of the cohort. A peripheral blood sample was provided by each donor, and peripheral blood mononuclear cells were used for TCR beta sequencing. The Qiagen DNeasy Blood Extraction Kit was used to extract genomic DNA from the blood cell samples. Libraries were prepared through the immunoSEQ multiplex PCR assay. For the multiplex PCR, a mixture combining 60 forward primers for TCR Vbeta segments and 13 reverse primers for TCR Jbeta segments was used. The CDR3 region of rearranged TCR beta genes was amplified from genomic DNA with a multiplex PCR assay. Amplified TCR beta libraries were sequenced as 87-base-pair reads on the Illumina HiSeq System. The study's own analysis went as follows. Across the roughly 600 repertoires, a later analysis counted roughly 77 million unique TCR beta chains, around 11 million of which were shared by at least two donors. Raw reads were error-corrected and collapsed into unique sequences by a nearest-neighbor algorithm in which closely related sequences were merged to remove PCR and sequencing errors. To assign V, D and J gene segments, CDR3 sequences were aligned to IMGT reference sequences. Each retained sequence needed at least a six-nucleotide match to both a V gene segment and a J gene segment. Rearrangements were classified as productive when the CDR3 lacked stop codons and remained in frame with V and J, and all other rearrangements were classified as non-productive. Following IMGT convention, CDR3 was defined as the stretch from the second conserved V-encoded cysteine to the conserved J-encoded phenylalanine. In an earlier analysis of approximately 500 of the donors, sequences lacking an unambiguous match to a single V gene segment were excluded. In an earlier analysis of 587 of the donors, a V segment was called functional when productive rearrangements were above 56.7%, and segregating when the standard deviation between donors exceeded 5%. A statistical classification framework was developed to diagnose cytomegalovirus status using the catalog of TCR beta chain sequences. In a later analysis, V and J genes were assigned by comparing TCR nucleotide sequences against IMGT/GENE-DB human TR gene sequences. Using the TCRdist pipeline, a later analysis assigned CDR3 sequences along with most-parsimonious VDJ recombination scenarios. In a later analysis, every TCR beta chain was defined by the combination of its CDR3 amino acid sequence and its V-gene family, and reads without a unique V-gene family were dropped. A later analysis removed 592 highly shared, low-generation-probability nucleotide sequences to deal with suspected cross-contamination and a sequencing artifact. In a later analysis, a clonal expansion index for each public chain was calculated from normalized within-repertoire ranks of inferred template counts. In a later analysis, generation probabilities were computed using a VDJ recombination model fitted to out-of-frame rearrangements, and the results were checked against IGoR. A later analysis scored TCR-TCR, TCR-HLA and TCR-CMV co-occurrence with hypergeometric tests, applying a repertoire-size bias correction to TCR pairs. In a later analysis, false discovery rates were estimated by permuting HLA or CMV assignments 20 times. In a later analysis, co-occurring TCRs were grouped using DBSCAN, with TCRdist sequence similarity added in when clustering inside HLA-allele-positive subsets. For co-occurrence clustering, repertoires with fewer than 30,000 or more than 120,000 public chains were excluded, along with five or six repertoires with anomalous nucleotide sharing. TCRdb's version of the immuneACCESS table is confined to in-frame rearrangements and falls short of the full clone set. An unresolved V gene accounts for under half of the shortfall where checked; the remainder is of unknown origin. For V, J and clone size, that table is used; D and trimming come from the DNA. The sample includes about 170,000 clones, with about three quarters observed a single time. The ten most abundant clones make up around 1.5% of the sample.

Points the paper makes about the study in general: In a later analysis, several top co-occurrence clusters were reported to appear linked to parvovirus B19, influenza, CMV and Epstein-Barr virus. Most TCR sequences were seen in very few donors, while some public TCRs were found in many individuals. When HLA alleles, especially DR and DQ, strongly co-occurred, TCR associations were difficult to assign to individual alleles. Because HLA typing was unavailable for some donors at each locus, only the typed subset was used in association tests. The sequencing pipeline was judged likely to have produced a cluster of highly shared sequence variants as a technical artifact. A later genetic analysis reported fewer N-insertions in productive TCRs among donors in an Asian-associated ancestry cluster than the approximately 700-donor mean. In a later analysis, TCR association rates were found to vary across HLA loci, with the most associated TCRs seen for DRB1 alleles and the fewest for HLA-C alleles. In vitro tests confirmed that a few of the cytomegalovirus-associated TCR beta chains recognize cytomegalovirus antigens. An association between a missense DCLRE1C variant and V-gene and J-gene trimming of TCR beta chains was found in a later genetic analysis and replicated in an independent cohort. Some IMGT-functional V segments, including TRBV6-2 and TRBV6-3, could not be told apart with the 87-base-pair reads, so those segments were excluded. Because counts were too low, seventeen rarely observed V segments, including chromosome 9 orphons, were excluded from the earlier analysis of some 590 of the donors. Roughly uniform sequencing depth across donors was assumed in presence/absence analyses, although this assumption may not hold. A further reported finding was that TCR beta sequences accurately predicted the HLA-A and HLA-B alleles for most subjects in the first cohort. The study gave a list of some 150 TCR beta chains associated with cytomegalovirus. A later analysis found that HLA-associated TCR beta chains were more clonally expanded and had lower generation probabilities than equally common non-associated chains. In this cohort, only TCR beta chains were sequenced, and detectable features were limited by the absence of alpha or paired-chain data. In an earlier analysis of fewer than 700 of the donors, most TCR beta V segments appeared in productive rearrangements about 90% or about 30% of the time, broadly matching IMGT annotations. Immune exposure information for the cohort was limited to CMV serostatus. Specific HLA alleles were associated with some 15,000 TCR beta sequences at a false discovery rate of 0.05 in a later analysis. Linkage disequilibrium might explain the correlated functional status among segregating V segments, but an unknown experimental factor could not be excluded. In both the original and validation cohorts, the classifier was reported to diagnose cytomegalovirus status with high specificity and sensitivity. It was suggested by the authors that the approach could potentially be generalized to other disease states and immunological phenotypes. Most CMV-associated TCR beta chains appeared to be HLA-restricted in a later analysis, and the HLA associations seemed to be driven largely by CMV exposure.

This clone has just a few counts. The specificity of this receptor is unknown. Base qualities were left out, and no much larger clone turns up one base away. This chain is built from TRBV7-9 and TRBJ2-4, with no reliable assignment of the D segment. Sequences were obtained from PBMCs. The clonotype originates from a girl aged 10-17 years in good health and CMV-seronegative. The DNA sequence follows: TGTGCCAGCAGCCCCCCAAGCTGGAACATTCAGTACTTC. It is translated as CASSPPSWNIQYF.